One sample yielded the 13 T cell receptor beta chains listed below, sequenced in a study of control samples from healthy donors and cancer patients. The repertoire was sequenced with immunoSEQ multiplex PCR; TCRdb's copy has only in-frame clones and lacks some. The table lists over 60,000 clones, 70% to 90% of them singletons. Sequenced sample: blood. These receptors were taken from a man aged 35-49 years in good health.

The V gene is TRBV4-1, the J gene TRBJ2-7; possible D gene TRBD2, 6 bases. The V gene's germline CDR1 is MGHRA and CDR2 YSYEKL. There are 15 residues in the CDR3. With 1 base removed from V and 0 bases from J, the gap between germline ends came to 10 bases. CDR3 protein: CASSQGGETSYEQYF. The CDR3, as DNA: TGCGCCAGCAGCCAAGGGGGGGAAACCTCCTACGAGCAGTACTTC.

The chain uses TRBV5-6 and TRBJ1-6, with D perhaps TRBD1 (6 bases). The germline gives CDR1 SGHDT, CDR2 YYEEEE. This CDR3 spans 16 amino acids. V lost 0 bases and J 10 bases, leaving 17 bases between the germline ends. The CDR3 sequence is CASSLVGGPLESPLHF. The CDR3 DNA is TGTGCCAGCAGCTTGGTAGGGGGGCCCTTGGAATCACCCCTCCACTTT.

V is TRBV19 and J is TRBJ2-1; 15 bases match TRBD2. V lost 6 bases to trimming and J lost 4 bases; unmatched junction nucleotides: 10. Germline V gene data show CDR1 as LNHDA and CDR2 as SQIVND (reference sequence). This CDR3 is built from 18 residues. The CDR3 bases are TGTGCCAGTAGCAGGACTAGCGGGGGGGCCGGGGTTTACAATGAGCAGTTCTTC. As protein: CASSRTSGGAGVYNEQFF.

The chain links TRBV9 to TRBJ2-5, with 9 bases that match TRBD2. The V gene's germline CDR1 is SGDLS and CDR2 YYNGEE. The CDR3 contains 16 residues. V dropped 4 bases and J dropped 5; count of bases not matched to a gene: 12. The CDR3 nucleotides read TGTGCCAGCAGCCCTCCCAATAGCGGGGGCTTGGAGACCCAGTACTTC. Amino acids: CASSPPNSGGLETQYF.

The DNA of the CDR3 is TGTGCCAGCAGCCAAGTAAGCGATGAGCAGTACTTC. Translation: CASSQVSDEQYF. The rearrangement links TRBV4-2 to TRBJ2-7; D gene ambiguous. CDR1 is LGHNA and CDR2 is YNFKEQ in the germline V gene. The CDR3 consists of 12 residues. The ends were cut back, 1 base at V and 7 bases at J, with 8 bases in the middle.

This clone was detected once. V gene TRBV29-1 combines with J gene TRBJ2-5; maybe TRBD2 (5 bases). V was pared by 2 bases and J by 5 bases, with 9 bases between. This CDR3 has 12 residues. CDR1 is SQVTM and CDR2 is ANQGSEA in the germline V gene. The CDR3 reads CSVEPGTETQYF. The CDR3, as DNA: TGCAGCGTTGAACCGGGAACGGAGACCCAGTACTTC.

The chain is built from TRBV7-9 and TRBJ2-7; the D gene is possibly TRBD2 (6 bases). Germline V lookup: CDR1 SEHNR, CDR2 FQNEAQ (reference sequence). CDR3 length equals 14 residues. V was trimmed by 5 bases and J by 3 bases, leaving 14 bases between them. The CDR3 coding sequence is TGTGCCAGCAGCGAACCGGGACTGAGCTACGAGCAGTACTTC. Translating gives CASSEPGLSYEQYF.

The rearrangement joins TRBV6-6 to TRBJ1-4; 8 nucleotides line up with TRBD1. Germline V lookup: CDR1 MNHNY, CDR2 SVGAGI (reference sequence). After removal of 6 bases from V and 3 bases from J, the junction contained 9 bases not matched to a gene. This CDR3 comprises 16 residues. CDR3 loop: CASSLGQGGANEKLFF. DNA for the CDR3: TGTGCCAGCAGCTTAGGACAGGGTGGGGCTAATGAAAAACTGTTTTTT.

The gene calls are TRBV5-6 and TRBJ1-2; weak D call: TRBD1 (5 bases). Germline V gene lookup returns CDR1 SGHDT and CDR2 YYEEEE. This CDR3 contains 13 residues. Trimming cost V 7 bases and J 6 bases, with 16 bases left between them. The CDR3 is CASHQNRGDGYTF. CDR3 bases: TGTGCCAGCCATCAAAACCGGGGCGATGGCTACACCTTC. The variable domain in full, with the rest retrieved from reference TRBV5-6 and TRBJ1-2, is DAGVTQSPTHLIKTRGQQVTLRCSPKSGHDTVSWYQQALGQGPQFIFQYYEEEERQRGNFPDRFSGHQFPNYSSELNVNALLLGDSALYLCASHQNRGDGYTFGSGTRLTVV.

Regarding this clone: The germline gene is not matched at one end of the junction; a read error may be the cause. This rearrangement joins TRBV10-3 to TRBJ2-2, with unresolved D. The CDR3 has 15 residues. The germline gives CDR1 ENHRY, CDR2 SYGVKD. The CDR3 region is CAISESGQNTGELFF. The CDR3 nucleotides are TGTGCCATCAGCGAGTCGGGTCAGAACACCGGGGAGCTGTTTTTT.

The gene calls are TRBV5-1 and TRBJ2-7; the D is unclear. CDR3 length equals 15 residues. Germline CDR1 is SGHRS and CDR2 is YFSETQ. Trimming left V 0 bases short and J 4 bases short, with 14 bases between. CDR3 nucleotide sequence: TGCGCCAGCAGCTTGGTGACTGGACCCCCGTACGAGCAGTACTTC. This codes for CASSLVTGPPYEQYF. The whole variable domain, filled in from reference TRBV5-1 and TRBJ2-7, reads KAGVTQTPRYLIKTRGQQVTLSCSPISGHRSVSWYQQTPGQGLQFLFEYFSETQRNKGNFPGRFSGRQFSNSRSEMNVSTLELGDSALYLCASSLVTGPPYEQYFGPGTRLTVT.

A remark on this clone: Other nucleotide sequences in the sample specify the same CDR3. The chain carries TRBV4-1 and TRBJ1-1, with D unclear. This CDR3 is built from 14 residues. Looked up from germline, CDR1 is MGHRA and CDR2 is YSYEKL. Trimming cost V 4 bases and J 1 base, with 10 bases left between them. CDR3 sequence reads: CASSLPRGNTEAFF. The DNA of the CDR3 is TGCGCCAGCAGCCTGCCACGGGGGAACACTGAAGCTTTCTTT.

This chain joins TRBV5-6 and TRBJ1-5; D is possibly TRBD1 (5 bases). In germline, CDR1 is SGHDT, CDR2 YYEEEE. CDR3 length equals 14 residues. Trimming shortened V by 0 bases and J by 6 bases, and 10 bases separated the two germline ends. The CDR3 region is CASSLVSGTQPQHF. DNA for the CDR3: TGTGCCAGCAGCTTGGTGAGTGGGACTCAGCCCCAGCATTTT.